Below are 13 T cell receptor beta chains sequenced from a single sample in a study of T cell repertoires in cytomegalovirus infection. MiXCR, applied by TCRdb to the reads, yields one record per CDR3 protein. The table lists some 350,000 distinct CDR3 sequences, 15% to 20% of them singletons. Sequenced sample: PBMCs. The receptors derive from a human donor in good health (CMV status not recorded). Some clones in this sample may be carry-over from other donors' samples.

This clonotype was detected many times. The chain employs TRBV11-2 and TRBJ2-5, with 9 bases aligning to TRBD1. Germline V gives CDR1 SGHAT, CDR2 FQNNGV. V lost 5 bases and J lost 7; bases outside the gene matches: 8. The CDR3 has 14 residues. CDR3 sequence reads: CASSRPGTGRTQYF. DNA for the CDR3: TGTGCCAGCAGCCGACCCGGGACAGGGCGGACCCAGTACTTC.

This clonotype was seen ten or more times. This chain connects TRBV7-2 to TRBJ1-5, with 7 bases identical to TRBD1. CDR1 and CDR2 (germline): SGHTA, FQGNSA. CDR3 length equals 13 residues. V dropped 2 bases and J dropped 16; count of bases not matched to a gene: 11. The DNA for the CDR3 is TGTGCCAGCAGCTTAACCCAAGACAGGGACCAACATTTT. Translated, it gives CASSLTQDRDQHF.

This clonotype was seen ten or more times. V and J are TRBV19 and TRBJ2-5; no reliable D call. Per the germline V gene, CDR1 is LNHDA and CDR2 is SQIVND (reference sequence). V was clipped by 3 bases and J by 4 bases, with 9 bases between them. The length of the CDR3 is 13 residues. CDR3 DNA sequence: TGTGCCAGTAGTATTTCTCGAGGAGAGACCCAGTACTTC. Protein product: CASSISRGETQYF.

V gene TRBV20-1 combines with J gene TRBJ2-7, with D perhaps matching TRBD1 (8 bases). This CDR3 is 12 amino acids long. In germline, CDR1 is DFQATT, CDR2 SNEGSKA (reference sequence). The V end lost 6 bases, the J end lost 3 bases, and 12 bases lay between the germline ends. DNA of the CDR3: TGCAGTGCAGCGGGACAGGACTACGAGCAGTACTTC. This encodes CSAAGQDYEQYF.

This clonotype has more than one count but fewer than ten. The chain couples TRBV15 to TRBJ1-6, with D unclear. CDR3 length equals 15 residues. The V end was cut by 5 bases, the J end by 9 bases, with 17 bases between. Per germline, CDR1 LNHNV and CDR2 YYDKDF (reference sequence). CDR3 coding DNA: TGTGCCACCAGCCCCCGGCGCGTAGCGGGTTCACCCCTCCACTTT. Protein product: CATSPRRVAGSPLHF.

This clonotype has ten or more counts. This rearrangement joins TRBV7-6 to TRBJ2-3, with D perhaps being TRBD1 or TRBD2 (5 bases each). This CDR3 is built from 15 residues. Germline-derived CDR1 and CDR2 are SGHVS and FNYEAQ. V lost 4 bases, J lost 2 bases, and 13 bases lay in between. The CDR3: CASSSGSPYTDTQYF. For the CDR3, the DNA is TGTGCCAGCAGCTCAGGGAGTCCATACACAGATACGCAGTATTTT.

This clonotype was observed at least ten times. The chain links TRBV7-6 to TRBJ2-3, with 11 bases fitting TRBD2. The trim removed 2 bases at V and 3 bases at J, leaving 7 bases unmatched. The CDR3 spans 17 residues. Germline V gives CDR1 SGHVS, CDR2 FNYEAQ. CDR3 region: CASSLPNRTSGTDTQYF. As DNA, the CDR3 is TGTGCCAGCAGCTTACCAAATAGGACTAGCGGGACAGATACGCAGTATTTT.

The rearrangement joins TRBV5-4 to TRBJ2-1; no clear D gene. The CDR3 consists of 13 residues. The germline V gene has CDR1 SGHNT and CDR2 YYREEE (reference sequence). V shed 6 bases and J shed 9 bases, with 16 bases lying between them. The CDR3 DNA is TGTGCCAGCACCTCAGAACGAAACGGTGAGCAGTTCTTC. Amino acids: CASTSERNGEQFF.

The table lists this clonotype with a count of one. This may be a read error, as it is one base from a much larger clone. Lacking the conserved final phenylalanine or tryptophan, this CDR3 likely reflects a read error. This rearrangement joins TRBV7-8 to TRBJ2-7; no definite D call. V lost 4 bases and J lost 0, with 13 bases in between. Germline V gene sequence: CDR1 SGHVS, CDR2 FQNEAQ. This CDR3 has 15 residues. Here the CDR3 DNA reads TGTGCCAGCAGCTCGGACCCGGGCGCCTCCTACGAGCAGTACTAC. Translated: CASSSDPGASYEQYY.

This clonotype was seen repeatedly, ten times or more. The rearrangement joins TRBV19 to TRBJ1-4; D not certain. Germline values: CDR1 LNHDA, CDR2 SQIVND (reference sequence). CDR3 size: 14 residues. The V end lost 7 bases, the J end lost 4 bases, and 13 bases lay between the germline ends. CDR3 region: CASTTGLFNEKLFF. In nucleotides, the CDR3 is TGTGCCAGTACCACCGGACTCTTTAATGAAAAACTGTTTTTT.

This clonotype was detected only a few times. This chain joins TRBV12-3 or TRBV12-4 and TRBJ2-7; 8 positions match TRBD2. This CDR3 has 15 residues. After removal of 1 base from V and 4 bases from J, the junction contained 6 bases not matched to a gene. For the CDR3, the DNA is TGTGCCAGCAGTTTAGTTTTCGGCGGGAGGTACGAGCAGTACTTC. Protein: CASSLVFGGRYEQYF.

This clonotype was seen only a few times. The genes are TRBV4-3 and TRBJ2-3; TRBD2 agrees at 12 bases. Germline assignment: CDR1 LGHNA and CDR2 YSLEER. The CDR3 length is 19 residues. V lost 3 bases, J lost 3 bases, and 13 bases stayed unmatched. CDR3 bases: TGCGCCAGCAGCCAGTCACCGGGACTAGCGGGCGAAGGGACAGATACGCAGTATTTT. Its translation is CASSQSPGLAGEGTDTQYF.

This clonotype was seen ten or more times. The chain uses TRBV12-3 or TRBV12-4 and TRBJ1-2, with no clear D. This CDR3 has 13 amino acids. The V end was cut by 7 bases, the J end by 7 bases, with 16 bases between. The CDR3 protein is CASKPESSFGYTF. The CDR3 coding sequence is TGTGCCAGCAAGCCCGAGAGTTCCTTTGGCTACACCTTC.